Below, 3 T cell receptor beta chains from the same sample are listed, as sequenced in a study of cytomegalovirus exposure and HLA in healthy donors. The PCR was carried out with 60 Vbeta primers and 13 Jbeta primers. Clones were read by immunoSEQ multiplex PCR, and TCRdb kept only the in-frame ones, dropping some. The sample yields 150,000 to 200,000 clones, 77% seen once. Sequenced sample: PBMCs. The receptors derive from a female donor in good health and CMV-seronegative.

The rearrangement uses TRBV19 and TRBJ2-7, with TRBD1 matching over 8 bases. The CDR3 totals 14 residues. Germline CDR1 reads LNHDA; CDR2 reads SQIVND (reference sequence). The V and J ends lost 5 bases and 0 bases, in that order; junction bases with no gene match: 3. The CDR3 DNA sequence: TGTGCCAGTAGTGCCACAGGGGGCTCCTACGAGCAGTACTTC. Protein sequence: CASSATGGSYEQYF.

The gene calls are TRBV19 and TRBJ2-5; D is unresolved. CDR3 size: 13 residues. Trimming removed 0 bases at V and 2 bases at J, with 4 bases between. Germline assignment: CDR1 LNHDA and CDR2 SQIVND (reference sequence). Here the CDR3 DNA reads TGTGCCAGTAGTATAGACAGGCAAGAGACCCAGTACTTC. This codes for CASSIDRQETQYF.

The V and J genes are TRBV7-6 and TRBJ2-7; tentative D call: TRBD1 (6 bases). V lost 5 bases, J lost 5 bases, and 16 bases lay in between. Germline CDR1 SGHVS, CDR2 FNYEAQ. The CDR3 spans 14 residues. The CDR3 here is CASSPTTTGNEQYF. CDR3 nucleotides: TGTGCCAGCAGCCCCACGACTACAGGGAACGAGCAGTACTTC.